This T cell receptor beta chain emerged from a study of beta chain features in type 1 diabetes (dated by TCRdb to about 2018). For the study in its entirety: Mean age, gender distribution, total cell number and subset yield were not different between patients and healthy donors. A total of around 110,000,000 sorted cells were examined across all samples, and RNA yield correlated strongly with the number of cells per subset. The study compared TCRB repertoires of sorted circulating CD4+ T cell subsets between recently diagnosed type 1 diabetes patients and matched healthy donors. Regulatory and stem cell-like memory subsets were obtained from only 8 patients and roughly eight healthy donors, while naive and central memory subsets were obtained from all 30 or so donors. Study-level results and caveats: Patients with type 1 diabetes made fewer insertions and deleted more nucleotides at VDJ recombination sites, implying thymic rearrangement abnormalities. Type 1 diabetes patients showed a moderate but significant shortening of TCRB CDR3 length in all four CD4+ subsets. Only small numbers of individuals were included in the HLA sub-analyses, which left unresolved whether HLA type had any influence on TCRB rearrangement. Naive, central memory and regulatory TCRB repertoires appeared more similar among patients than among healthy donors. Sequencing cDNA rather than genomic DNA could over-represent highly expressing activated cells, although activation and CD3 levels did not differ between groups. Shorter templates might be favored by PCR, yet because patient and control samples were amplified and corrected together, any such skew would affect both groups equally.

The entire amount of isolated RNA was reverse transcribed using the High Capacity cDNA Reverse Transcription Kit, so the sequenced TCRB transcripts were expressed ones. Deep immunoSEQ sequencing was applied to naive, central memory and regulatory T cell samples, giving an average of around 3.4 million total reads per sample. Sorted cells were lysed in RLT buffer, and RNA was extracted using DNase-treated RNeasy Micro or Mini kits according to cell number. Each cell subset was processed separately to prevent cross-contamination, with patient and healthy donor samples processed together. The immunoSEQ multiplex PCR was used to amplify TCRB sequences from cDNA, yielding 87-bp fragments that span the CDR3 region. Sequencing of the amplicons was done on the Illumina HiSeq platform. Regarding the original processing steps: Synthetic template baselines were used to correct PCR bias computationally, reads within Hamming distance 2 were collapsed together, and singletons that could not be merged were discarded. Reads were aligned to IMGT to assign V, D and J genes, CDR3 length, and insertions or deletions at six rearrangement sites. Clonotype counts were normalized to sorted cell number within each subset before computing true diversity and Gini coefficients with the tcR R package. Repertoire sharing was quantified using the overlap coefficient calculated on TCRB nucleotide sequences. As a proxy for the pre-selection repertoire, out-of-frame TCRB sequences from naive cells were analyzed. Here the immuneACCESS table is served through TCRdb, limited to in-frame sequences with V and J called. Missing clones are a known gap in these copies; in checked studies unresolved V genes cover under half, and the rest lacks a known reason. D and trimming were read from the DNA, whereas the V and J calls and clone size are those reported in that table. In all, the sample holds some 660,000 clones, and over 13% of those were seen once. The ten largest clonotypes hold around 0.04% of the sample.

Ends trimmed: V by 8 bases, J by 6 bases; bases unmatched to a gene: 10. The CDR3 measures 14 amino acids from cysteine to phenylalanine. The kept DNA is CDR3 alone, 42 bases in frame from the first base. CDR1 and CDR2, looked up from the germline V gene, are MGHDK and SYGVNS. In this sample, this clone turned up a few times. The specificity of this receptor is unknown. It has no much larger one-base neighbor in the sample; base qualities were not kept. Each donor gave one peripheral blood draw, roughly 120 mL on average, collected into heparinised tubes. Naive, central memory, regulatory and stem cell-like memory CD4+ T cells were sorted on a BD FACSAria II using a panel including CD45RO, CCR7, CD25, CD127, CD95 and CD27. All sorted populations exceeded 95% purity. Right away, PBMCs were isolated by Lymphoprep density gradient centrifugation and were stained directly, with no culture step. So that batch effects would be minimized, each experiment stained and sorted samples in pairs, pairing one healthy donor with one patient.

This sequence uses TRBV25-1 and TRBJ1-1; a stretch of 9 junction bases matches TRBD1. The TCR originated in a man aged 18 to 29 with type 1 diabetes. The sample consisted of naive CD4+ T cells from blood. The meaning of the sample's cell subset or site label: true naive CD4+ T cells. Here the CDR3 is given as CASSPDRGKPEAFF. At the DNA level, the sequence is TGTGCCAGCTCCCCCGACAGGGGGAAACCTGAAGCTTTCTTT.